Listed below are T cell receptor beta chains from one sample, sequenced in a study of blood T cells in healthy people across ages. TCRdb re-derived calls from the 5' RACE reads in MiXCR, one entry per CDR3 protein. The table lists 1.5 million to 2 million distinct CDR3 sequences, 28% of them singletons. Source material: blood. These TCRs come from a woman aged 25 to 39 in good health. CDR3s include the opening cysteine and the closing phenylalanine or tryptophan. A D gene is named only where the DNA matches it firmly. Clone size, where shown, is once, few, many, or a class for clones that have expanded.

clone_size: .; cdr3_length: 13; d_call: TRBD2; j_call: TRBJ2-1; v_call: TRBV18; cdr3_aa: CASSEAGVVEQFF; cdr3_nt: TGTGCCAGCTCGGAGGCGGGAGTGGTTGAGCAGTTCTTC
clone_size: .; cdr3_length: 15; d_call: .; j_call: TRBJ1-1; v_call: TRBV5-1; cdr3_aa: CARPDNPYGDAEAFF; cdr3_nt: TGCGCCCGGCCGGACAACCCCTATGGGGACGCTGAAGCTTTCTTT
clone_size: .; cdr3_length: 12; d_call: .; j_call: TRBJ2-7; v_call: TRBV21-1; cdr3_aa: CASNREPPEQDF; cdr3_nt: TGTGCCAGCAACCGGGAACCCCCGGAGCAGGACTTC
clone_size: many; cdr3_length: 14; d_call: TRBD2; j_call: TRBJ2-7; v_call: TRBV6-4; cdr3_aa: CASSVTSGAYEQYF; cdr3_nt: TGTGCCAGCAGTGTAACTAGCGGGGCCTACGAGCAGTACTTC
clone_size: .; cdr3_length: 15; d_call: TRBD2; j_call: TRBJ2-1; v_call: TRBV5-5; cdr3_aa: CASSLGPSGTNEQFF; cdr3_nt: TGTGCCAGCAGCTTGGGGCCTAGCGGGACAAATGAGCAGTTCTTC
clone_size: many; cdr3_length: 16; d_call: .; j_call: TRBJ2-1; v_call: TRBV6-2/TRBV6-3; cdr3_aa: CASSYPPGEKGNEQFF; cdr3_nt: TGTGCCAGCAGTTACCCTCCAGGGGAAAAAGGCAATGAGCAGTTCTTC
clone_size: few; cdr3_length: 16; d_call: TRBD2; j_call: TRBJ2-3; v_call: TRBV9; cdr3_aa: CASSVELAGYPDTQYF; cdr3_nt: TGTGCCAGCAGCGTAGAACTAGCGGGTTATCCAGATACGCAGTATTTT
clone_size: .; cdr3_length: 15; d_call: .; j_call: TRBJ2-1; v_call: TRBV6-5; cdr3_aa: CASSEGGVAYNEQFF; cdr3_nt: TGTGCCAGCAGCGAAGGGGGGGTAGCCTACAATGAGCAGTTCTTC
clone_size: few; cdr3_length: 16; d_call: .; j_call: TRBJ2-1; v_call: TRBV5-6; cdr3_aa: CASSPLGEGRYNEQFF; cdr3_nt: TGTGCCAGCAGCCCCCTCGGAGAGGGTAGGTACAATGAGCAGTTCTTC
clone_size: few; cdr3_length: 13; d_call: .; j_call: TRBJ2-5; v_call: TRBV12-3/TRBV12-4; cdr3_aa: CASSFKDWETQYF; cdr3_nt: TGTGCCAGCAGTTTCAAGGATTGGGAGACCCAGTACTTC
clone_size: many; cdr3_length: 15; d_call: .; j_call: TRBJ2-7; v_call: TRBV20-1; cdr3_aa: CSARPGLMSSYEQYF; cdr3_nt: TGCAGTGCTAGACCAGGGCTAATGAGCTCCTACGAGCAGTACTTC
clone_size: .; cdr3_length: 14; d_call: .; j_call: TRBJ2-3; v_call: TRBV5-1; cdr3_aa: CASSLGPLGDTQYF; cdr3_nt: TGCGCCAGCAGCCTGGGGCCCTTGGGGGATACGCAGTATTTT
clone_size: few; cdr3_length: 16; d_call: .; j_call: TRBJ2-6; v_call: TRBV12-3/TRBV12-4; cdr3_aa: CASRLTGTRGANVLTF; cdr3_nt: TGTGCCAGCAGGCTCACAGGGACGAGGGGGGCCAACGTCCTGACTTTC
clone_size: once; cdr3_length: 16; d_call: .; j_call: TRBJ1-2; v_call: TRBV7-6; cdr3_aa: CASSDSPGTDPYGYTF; cdr3_nt: TGTGCCAGCAGCGACTCCCCAGGGACGGATCCCTATGGCTACACCTTC
clone_size: many; cdr3_length: 15; d_call: TRBD1; j_call: TRBJ2-7; v_call: TRBV15; cdr3_aa: CATSRGTGGKSEQYF; cdr3_nt: TGTGCCACCAGCAGAGGGACAGGGGGGAAAAGCGAGCAGTACTTC
clone_size: .; cdr3_length: 11; d_call: .; j_call: TRBJ2-1; v_call: TRBV20-1; cdr3_aa: CSARDSPSRFF; cdr3_nt: TGCAGTGCTAGAGATAGCCCCTCGCGGTTCTTC
clone_size: many; cdr3_length: 14; d_call: .; j_call: TRBJ1-6; v_call: TRBV5-1; cdr3_aa: CASRTAYQRSPLHF; cdr3_nt: TGCGCCAGCAGAACTGCATATCAACGATCACCCCTCCACTTT
clone_size: many; cdr3_length: 16; d_call: .; j_call: TRBJ2-6; v_call: TRBV6-6; cdr3_aa: CASSYPVSSGANVLTF; cdr3_nt: TGTGCCAGCAGTTACCCTGTTTCCTCTGGGGCCAACGTCCTGACTTTC
clone_size: few; cdr3_length: 15; d_call: TRBD2; j_call: TRBJ2-1; v_call: TRBV5-1; cdr3_aa: CASSFGLAAQGEQFF; cdr3_nt: TGCGCCAGCAGCTTTGGACTAGCGGCACAGGGTGAGCAGTTCTTC
clone_size: .; cdr3_length: 12; d_call: .; j_call: TRBJ1-5; v_call: TRBV9; cdr3_aa: CASSGAIGPQHF; cdr3_nt: TGTGCCAGCAGCGGAGCAATTGGGCCCCAGCATTTT
clone_size: .; cdr3_length: 12; d_call: .; j_call: TRBJ1-4; v_call: TRBV10-3; cdr3_aa: CAISETRGKLFF; cdr3_nt: TGTGCCATCAGTGAGACCCGTGGAAAACTGTTTTTT
clone_size: .; cdr3_length: 19; d_call: TRBD2; j_call: TRBJ2-3; v_call: TRBV6-2/TRBV6-3; cdr3_aa: CASRGLAGATHKSTDTQYF; cdr3_nt: TGTGCCAGCAGGGGACTAGCGGGAGCCACTCATAAAAGCACAGATACGCAGTATTTT
clone_size: few; cdr3_length: 15; d_call: .; j_call: TRBJ2-1; v_call: TRBV9; cdr3_aa: CASSGGAPYVNEQFF; cdr3_nt: TGTGCCAGCAGCGGGGGGGCCCCCTATGTGAATGAGCAGTTCTTC
clone_size: .; cdr3_length: 16; d_call: .; j_call: TRBJ2-5; v_call: TRBV3-1; cdr3_aa: CASSQGAGLLQETQYF; cdr3_nt: TGTGCCAGCAGCCAAGGGGCGGGACTTCTCCAAGAGACCCAGTACTTC
clone_size: many; cdr3_length: 15; d_call: TRBD2; j_call: TRBJ2-1; v_call: TRBV6-2/TRBV6-3; cdr3_aa: CASSRERDPYNEQFF; cdr3_nt: TGTGCCAGCAGTAGGGAGCGGGACCCCTACAATGAGCAGTTCTTC
clone_size: .; cdr3_length: 14; d_call: .; j_call: TRBJ1-6; v_call: TRBV7-2; cdr3_aa: CASSPQGDDSPLHF; cdr3_nt: TGTGCCAGCAGCCCCCAGGGAGATGATTCACCCCTCCACTTT
clone_size: many; cdr3_length: 13; d_call: .; j_call: TRBJ2-7; v_call: TRBV29-1; cdr3_aa: CSVEVQTAYEQYF; cdr3_nt: TGCAGCGTTGAAGTCCAGACAGCCTACGAGCAGTACTTC
clone_size: .; cdr3_length: 15; d_call: .; j_call: TRBJ2-7; v_call: TRBV9; cdr3_aa: CASGLGDAQIHEQYF; cdr3_nt: TGTGCCAGCGGCCTGGGGGACGCACAGATCCACGAGCAGTACTTC
clone_size: .; cdr3_length: 16; d_call: TRBD1; j_call: TRBJ2-2; v_call: TRBV5-1; cdr3_aa: CASSLQGALLAGELFF; cdr3_nt: TGCGCCAGCAGCTTGCAGGGGGCTCTCTTGGCCGGGGAGCTGTTTTTT
clone_size: .; cdr3_length: 14; d_call: .; j_call: TRBJ2-5; v_call: TRBV6-1; cdr3_aa: CASSEPGVSETQYF; cdr3_nt: TGTGCCAGCAGTGAACCGGGAGTCTCAGAGACCCAGTACTTC
clone_size: .; cdr3_length: 14; d_call: .; j_call: TRBJ1-3; v_call: TRBV9; cdr3_aa: CASGGRTSGNTIYF; cdr3_nt: TGTGCCAGCGGGGGACGGACCTCTGGAAACACCATATATTTT
clone_size: .; cdr3_length: 15; d_call: .; j_call: TRBJ1-5; v_call: TRBV9; cdr3_aa: CASSPRGESRQPQHF; cdr3_nt: TGTGCCAGCAGCCCCCGGGGTGAGTCCCGTCAGCCCCAGCATTTT